These 31 T cell receptor beta chains were all obtained from the same sample, sequenced in a study of blood T cell repertoires in COVID-19. TCRdb's copy holds only in-frame clones and misses some; the assay was immunoSEQ multiplex PCR. The profile shows hundreds of thousands of clones, approximately 86% of them singletons. Specimen: peripheral blood. Receptors were obtained from a woman over 75 with active or convalescent COVID-19.

The chain joins TRBV7-2 to TRBJ1-2, with a weak D call TRBD1 (6 bases). CDR3 size: 14 residues. CDR1 and CDR2 from the germline V gene are SGHTA and FQGNSA. The V end was cut by 6 bases, the J end by 4 bases, with 15 bases between. CDR3: CASRGPGDGYGYTF. The DNA for the CDR3 is TGTGCCAGCAGGGGTCCAGGGGACGGCTATGGCTACACCTTC.

The genes are TRBV5-1 and TRBJ2-3; 14 positions match TRBD2. V dropped 3 bases and J dropped 0; count of bases not matched to a gene: 9. The CDR3 has 19 residues. CDR1 is SGHRS and CDR2 is YFSETQ in the germline V gene. CDR3 nucleotides: TGCGCCAGCAGCTGGCCTAGGACTAGCGGGGGGTCGAGCACAGATACGCAGTATTTT. This translates into CASSWPRTSGGSSTDTQYF.

This chain uses TRBV6-6 with TRBJ1-1; unclear D gene. There are 14 residues in the CDR3. V lost 2 bases and J lost 1, with 8 bases in between. Germline V gives CDR1 MNHNY, CDR2 SVGAGI (reference sequence). DNA for the CDR3: TGTGCCAGCAGTTACGAGAGCGCGAACACTGAAGCTTTCTTT. Translated: CASSYESANTEAFF.

The chain carries TRBV9 and TRBJ1-1, with TRBD1 as a possible D gene (6 bases). The CDR3 loop spans 15 amino acids. V shed 3 bases and J shed 4 bases, with 16 bases lying between them. The germline CDR1 and CDR2 sequences are SGDLS and YYNGEE. CDR3 DNA sequence: TGTGCCAGCAGCGGTGTAGCGGGGGGCTTCACTGAAGCTTTCTTT. This translates into CASSGVAGGFTEAFF.

The genes are TRBV18 and TRBJ2-7, with D hard to call. The germline CDR1 and CDR2 sequences are KGHSH and LQKENI. V shed 1 base and J shed 5 bases, with 3 bases lying between them. The CDR3 has 11 residues. CDR3: CASSPRHEQYF. The CDR3 region has the DNA TGTGCCAGCTCACCACGGCACGAGCAGTACTTC.

In this sample, this clone turned up once. V and J are TRBV28 and TRBJ1-2; TRBD1 might be the D (5 bases). Germline V gives CDR1 MDHEN, CDR2 SYDVKM. V lost 10 bases, J lost 4 bases, and 13 bases lay in between. CDR3 length equals 12 residues. This chain's CDR3 is CAIRGEAYGYTF. DNA of the CDR3: TGTGCCATCCGAGGGGAGGCCTATGGCTACACCTTC.

This rearrangement joins TRBV5-1 to TRBJ1-2; TRBD1 might be the D (6 bases). V was trimmed by 0 bases and J by 6 bases, leaving 15 bases between them. The CDR3 consists of 15 residues. Germline V gene sequence: CDR1 SGHRS, CDR2 YFSETQ. CDR3 DNA sequence: TGCGCCAGCAGCTTGGGGTGGGGGGGCCCAGATGGCTACACCTTC. This sequence encodes CASSLGWGGPDGYTF.

V usage is TRBV19 and J usage is TRBJ2-7, with D unclear. CDR1 is LNHDA and CDR2 is SQIVND in the germline V gene (reference sequence). V lost 5 bases, J lost 3 bases, and 17 bases lay in between. This CDR3 spans 15 amino acids. CDR3 nucleotides: TGTGCCAGTAGTCTCGGCGAGGTCAGACTCTACGAGCAGTACTTC. It codes for CASSLGEVRLYEQYF.

The chain carries TRBV7-2 and TRBJ2-7; D may be TRBD2 (6 bases). Per germline, CDR1 SGHTA and CDR2 FQGNSA. Trimming removed 2 bases from V and 1 base from J, with 6 bases in between. This CDR3 is built from 13 residues. CDR3 coding DNA: TGTGCCAGCAGCTTAAGCGGGTCCTACGAGCAGTACTTC. Amino acid sequence: CASSLSGSYEQYF.

The chain has TRBV5-1 and TRBJ1-6; no definite D call. Looked up from germline, CDR1 is SGHRS and CDR2 is YFSETQ. The CDR3 is made up of 14 amino acids. Between the trimmed V and J ends, which lost 5 bases and 6 bases, there was a span of 12 bases. The CDR3 protein is CASRSLGSNSPLHF. The CDR3 nucleotides read TGCGCCAGCAGGTCCCTGGGGAGTAATTCACCCCTCCACTTT.

This sequence joins TRBV3-1 (or the pseudogene TRBV3-2) and TRBJ2-1; TRBD2 matches 13 bases. V shed 6 bases and J 10 bases; nucleotides not matched to a gene: 12. Germline assignment: CDR1 LGHDT and CDR2 YNNKEL (reference sequence). CDR3 length equals 16 residues. CDR3 loop: CASRLRTSGGGWEQFF. The CDR3 DNA sequence: TGTGCCAGCAGACTGAGGACTAGCGGGGGAGGTTGGGAGCAGTTCTTC.

The chain employs TRBV7-9 and TRBJ2-3; maybe TRBD2 (6 bases). The CDR3 is 16 residues long. Germline V gives CDR1 SEHNR, CDR2 FQNEAQ (reference sequence). V lost 4 bases and J lost 4, with 18 bases in between. CDR3 nucleotide sequence: TGTGCCAGCAGCTCAATCCGTCGGGGAGGCGCAGATACGCAGTATTTT. As protein: CASSSIRRGGADTQYF.

The chain is built from TRBV5-1 and TRBJ2-3; 8 positions agree with TRBD2. The CDR3 extends over 16 amino acids. CDR1 is SGHRS and CDR2 is YFSETQ in the germline V gene. J lost 2 bases, V lost 3 bases, and 8 bases had no gene match. CDR3 bases: TGCGCCAGCAGCTCAACTAGCGGACACTCCACAGATACGCAGTATTTT. It is translated as CASSSTSGHSTDTQYF.

This rearrangement joins TRBV5-1 to TRBJ1-6; 7 bases agree with TRBD1. Germline loops: CDR1 SGHRS, CDR2 YFSETQ. V lost 0 bases to trimming and J lost 11 bases; unmatched junction nucleotides: 2. The CDR3 length is 13 residues. CDR3 sequence reads: CASSLDRGTPLHF. In DNA, the CDR3 is TGCGCCAGCAGCTTGGACAGGGGTACACCCCTCCACTTT.

Note on this clone: Other DNA variants within this sample encode the same CDR3. The V call is TRBV4-2, the J call TRBJ2-5; 7 nucleotides align to TRBD2. The CDR3 sequence is 15 residues long. Germline CDR1 is LGHNA and CDR2 is YNFKEQ. V shed 0 bases, J shed 2 bases, and the junction held 3 bases outside the gene matches. The CDR3 coding sequence is TGTGCCAGCAGCCAAGACGGGACTACACAAGAGACCCAGTACTTC. Its protein product is CASSQDGTTQETQYF.

V and J are TRBV6-1 and TRBJ1-3; D is unresolved. This CDR3 contains 15 residues. Trimming took 1 base from V and 0 from J, leaving 7 bases between them. Germline CDR1 is MNHNS and CDR2 is SASEGT. The CDR3 bases are TGTGCCAGCAGTGAAGGACGGAGCTCTGGAAACACCATATATTTT. As protein: CASSEGRSSGNTIYF.

This chain uses TRBV5-1 with TRBJ2-2; no firm D call. Germline assignment: CDR1 SGHRS and CDR2 YFSETQ. The V gene lost 0 bases and the J gene lost 2 bases, with 8 bases spanning the gap. The CDR3 has 15 amino acids. CDR3 in amino acids: CASSLGPDNTGELFF. Written as DNA, the CDR3 is TGCGCCAGCAGCTTGGGCCCAGATAACACCGGGGAGCTGTTTTTT.

This chain uses TRBV5-1 with TRBJ1-4; 7 bases map to TRBD1. The CDR3 has 15 amino acids. Germline lookup yields CDR1 SGHRS and CDR2 YFSETQ. V lost 0 bases and J lost 11; bases outside the gene matches: 10. The CDR3 here is CASSLARDSRVKLFF. The CDR3 region has the DNA TGCGCCAGCAGCTTGGCCCGGGACAGCAGGGTCAAACTGTTTTTT.

CDR3 sequence: CASSVDGSSPYEQYF. The DNA for the CDR3 is TGTGCCAGCAGTGTGGATGGTAGCTCTCCCTACGAGCAGTACTTC. The chain uses TRBV6-4 and TRBJ2-7; no clear D. Deletions cut 4 bases from V and 2 bases from J, with 15 bases between. The CDR3 covers 15 residues. CDR1 MRHNA and CDR2 SNTAGT come from the germline V gene.

This clone was seen a few times. The chain recombines TRBV9 with TRBJ1-5; D remains ambiguous. The germline V and J ends were trimmed by 0 bases and 7 bases, with 8 bases remaining between them. The CDR3 is 13 residues long. The V gene's germline CDR1 is SGDLS and CDR2 YYNGEE. DNA of the CDR3: TGTGCCAGCAGCGTAGATCAGGTACAGCCCCAGCATTTT. It codes for CASSVDQVQPQHF.

The chain has TRBV2 and TRBJ2-3; D ambiguous. The CDR3 has 14 amino acids. V lost 7 bases to trimming and J lost 0 bases, with 11 bases between them. Germline V lookup: CDR1 SNHLY, CDR2 FYNNEI. The CDR3 region has the DNA TGTGCCAGCAAGATAGCCACTAGCACAGATACGCAGTATTTT. This translates into CASKIATSTDTQYF.

The count of this clone is one. The chain combines TRBV18 with TRBJ1-1; 9 positions agree with TRBD1. The CDR3 length is 17 residues. Germline V gene sequence: CDR1 KGHSH, CDR2 LQKENI. V shed 5 bases, J shed 3 bases, and the junction held 13 bases outside the gene matches. The CDR3 nucleotides are TGTGCCAGCTCATCAAAAATCGGGACAGGGTTCGACACTGAAGCTTTCTTT. This translates into CASSSKIGTGFDTEAFF. The whole variable domain, remainder taken from reference TRBV18 and TRBJ1-1, is NAGVMQNPRHLVRRRGQEARLRCSPMKGHSHVYWYRQLPEEGLKFMVYLQKENIIDESGMPKERFSAEFPKEGPSILRIQQVVRGDSAAYFCASSSKIGTGFDTEAFFGQGTRLTVV.

This chain connects TRBV5-1 to TRBJ1-5; the match to TRBD1 covers 12 bases. J gave up 11 bases and V 3 bases, and 6 bases lay outside the gene matches. The CDR3 consists of 14 residues. Germline lookup yields CDR1 SGHRS and CDR2 YFSETQ. The CDR3 reads CASSSGTGGETQHF. The CDR3 coding sequence is TGCGCCAGCAGCTCCGGGACAGGGGGCGAGACCCAGCATTTT.

The genes are TRBV7-9 and TRBJ1-1; D possibly corresponds to TRBD1 (5 bases). CDR3 length: 13 residues. CDR1 and CDR2 (germline): SEHNR, FQNEAQ (reference sequence). V was clipped by 5 bases and J by 1 base, with 8 bases between them. DNA for the CDR3: TGTGCCAGCAGCCTACAGGAGAACACTGAAGCTTTCTTT. It yields the protein CASSLQENTEAFF.

This chain links TRBV6-1 with TRBJ1-2, with D possibly TRBD1 on 6 matching bases. The length of the CDR3 is 14 residues. Trimming removed 2 bases from V and 8 bases from J, with 15 bases in between. CDR1 is MNHNS and CDR2 is SASEGT in the germline V gene. The CDR3 nucleotides are TGTGCCAGCAGTGAAAGCGGACAGACTTGGGGCTACACCTTC. This gives the protein CASSESGQTWGYTF.

The chain joins TRBV18 to TRBJ1-4, with D possibly matching TRBD1 (6 bases). This CDR3 is built from 16 residues. Germline-derived CDR1 and CDR2 are KGHSH and LQKENI. Trimming cost V 6 bases and J 4 bases, with 18 bases left between them. As DNA, the CDR3 is TGTGCCAGCTCCCGGGCGGTGCAGGGGATTAATGAAAAACTGTTTTTT. It translates to CASSRAVQGINEKLFF.

The chain uses TRBV5-1 and TRBJ2-3; 8 nucleotides line up with TRBD2. The CDR3 spans 18 residues. J lost 3 bases, V lost 4 bases, and 16 bases had no gene match. Germline assignment: CDR1 SGHRS and CDR2 YFSETQ. The CDR3 nucleotides read TGCGCCAGCAGCCTGGGGCTAGGGACTAGGGGAGGGACAGATACGCAGTATTTT. This sequence encodes CASSLGLGTRGGTDTQYF.

The rearrangement links TRBV10-3 to TRBJ1-1, with D tentatively TRBD1 (6 bases). Trimming left V 4 bases short and J 0 bases short, with 9 bases between. In germline, CDR1 is ENHRY, CDR2 SYGVKD. CDR3 length: 14 amino acids. The CDR3 here is CAISADSMNTEAFF. CDR3 DNA: TGTGCCATCAGTGCGGACAGCATGAACACTGAAGCTTTCTTT.

The rearrangement uses TRBV19 and TRBJ2-1; 12 bases are shared with TRBD2. The CDR3 is 17 amino acids. V lost 4 bases to trimming and J lost 2 bases; unmatched junction nucleotides: 6. In germline, CDR1 is LNHDA, CDR2 SQIVND (reference sequence). CDR3 DNA sequence: TGTGCCAGTAGTACCGGATGGACTAGCGGGGCCTACAATGAGCAGTTCTTC. Its protein is CASSTGWTSGAYNEQFF.

The V gene is TRBV18, the J gene TRBJ1-5; D uncertain. CDR3 length equals 14 residues. The ends were cut back, 6 bases at V and 2 bases at J, with 11 bases in the middle. CDR1 and CDR2 (germline): KGHSH, LQKENI. The CDR3 here is CASSLDTRNQPQHF. The DNA for the CDR3 is TGTGCCAGCTCCCTCGATACACGCAATCAGCCCCAGCATTTT.

V is TRBV29-1 and J is TRBJ1-2, with no clear D. Trimming took 3 bases from V and 3 from J, leaving 8 bases between them. The CDR3 totals 12 residues. Germline assignment: CDR1 SQVTM and CDR2 ANQGSEA. As DNA, the CDR3 is TGCAGCGTTGACGACTCGTACTATGGCTACACCTTC. Residues: CSVDDSYYGYTF.